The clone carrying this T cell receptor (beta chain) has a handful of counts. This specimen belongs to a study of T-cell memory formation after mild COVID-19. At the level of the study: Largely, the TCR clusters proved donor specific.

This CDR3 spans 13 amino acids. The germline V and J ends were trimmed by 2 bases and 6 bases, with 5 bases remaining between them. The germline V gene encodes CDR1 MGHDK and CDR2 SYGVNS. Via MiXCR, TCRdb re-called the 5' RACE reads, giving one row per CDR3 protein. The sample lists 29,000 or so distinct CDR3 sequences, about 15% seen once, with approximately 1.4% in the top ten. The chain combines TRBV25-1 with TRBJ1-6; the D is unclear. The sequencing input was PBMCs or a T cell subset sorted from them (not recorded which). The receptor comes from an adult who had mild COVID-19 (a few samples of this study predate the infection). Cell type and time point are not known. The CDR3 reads CASSEVVNSPLHF. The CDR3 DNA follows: TGTGCCAGCAGTGAAGTCGTTAATTCACCCCTCCACTTT.